This T cell receptor (beta chain) was recorded in a study of regulatory T cells in long-lasting Graves disease. Trimming left V 0 bases short and J 5 bases short, with 17 bases between. The germline V gene has CDR1 DFQATT and CDR2 SNEGSKA (reference sequence). This CDR3 is built from 16 residues. This clonotype was seen many times. Its antigen remains unknown. Overall study results and limits: Sample size, which was small, may have reduced accuracy.

The TCR beta library used iRepertoire HTBI primers with Arm-PCR amplification of CDR3. A single record per CDR3 protein comes from TCRdb applying MiXCR to the multiplex PCR reads. The table lists about 520,000 distinct CDR3 sequences, 9.5% to 15% of them singletons. Described time point: newly diagnosed GD, antithyroid drugs for less than 3 months. Researchers made the TCR library from RNA that was extracted from PBMCs. Patients hailed from an endocrinology department in Xi'an, China. These sequences were also reported in another study, on T cells in Graves' hyperthyroidism and ophthalmopathy. That study adds: The TCR CDR3 was amplified in a first-round RT-PCR using the HTBI primer set.

This clonotype originated in a woman in her 30s with Graves disease. The sequenced sample was peripheral blood mononuclear cells (PBMCs), obtained at new diagnosis, from a patient treated with antithyroid drugs. The rearrangement uses TRBV20-1 and TRBJ2-1; possible D gene TRBD2, 5 bases. The CDR3 region has the DNA TGCAGTGCTAGAGATCCCAACCAGCGGATGGACAATGAGCAGTTCTTC. Its protein is CSARDPNQRMDNEQFF.